The present TCR beta chain was sequenced within a study of blood T cells in healthy people across ages. Study conclusions and caveats: The study found TCR beta diversity correlated strongly with naive T cell percentage. Per million T cells, TCR beta diversity dropped about linearly as age rose.

This clonotype has at least ten counts. Its antigen is not identified. The CDR3 loop spans 13 amino acids. The germline V gene encodes CDR1 DFQATT and CDR2 SNEGSKA (reference sequence). The V end lost 6 bases, the J end lost 5 bases, and 14 bases lay between the germline ends. Using a J-beta primer mix together with a sample-barcoded 5' primer, a second PCR was run for roughly 7 to 12 cycles. TCRdb reanalysed the 5' RACE reads using MiXCR and keeps one entry per CDR3 protein. Here the sample spans more than 500,000 distinct CDR3 sequences, roughly a quarter being singletons. This sample also appeared in a second study, on T cells of mothers and their children. That work states: Addition of sample barcodes and 2-4 random nucleotides occurred through the M1S primer of the second PCR. Related mother-child pairs shared marginally more repertoire than unrelated pairs, though not significantly.

This receptor was taken from a boy younger than 10 in good health. Material for sequencing was blood. The chain carries TRBV20-1 and TRBJ2-4; D gene ambiguous. The CDR3 loop reads CSAPLNSENIQYF. The CDR3 region has the DNA TGCAGTGCCCCTTTGAACTCCGAAAACATTCAGTACTTC.